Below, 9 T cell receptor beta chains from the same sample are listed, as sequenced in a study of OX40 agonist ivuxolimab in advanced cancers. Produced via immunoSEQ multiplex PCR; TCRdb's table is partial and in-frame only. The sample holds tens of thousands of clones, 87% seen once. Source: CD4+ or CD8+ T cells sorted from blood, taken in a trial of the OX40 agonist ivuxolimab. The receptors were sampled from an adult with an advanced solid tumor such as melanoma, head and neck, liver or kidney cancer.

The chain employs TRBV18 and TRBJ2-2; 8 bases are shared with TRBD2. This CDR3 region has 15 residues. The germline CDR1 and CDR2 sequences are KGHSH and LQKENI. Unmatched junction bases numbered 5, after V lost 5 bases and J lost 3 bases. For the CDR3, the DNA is TGTGCCAGCTCAATCAGCGGGAGCGACACCGGGGAGCTGTTTTTT. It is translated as CASSISGSDTGELFF.

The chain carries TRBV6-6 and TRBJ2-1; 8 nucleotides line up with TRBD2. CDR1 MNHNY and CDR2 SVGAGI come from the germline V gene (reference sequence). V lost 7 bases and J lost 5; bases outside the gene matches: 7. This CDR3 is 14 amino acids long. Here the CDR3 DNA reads TGTGCCAGCATGGGGAGCGGGAGTCACAATGAGCAGTTCTTC. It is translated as CASMGSGSHNEQFF.

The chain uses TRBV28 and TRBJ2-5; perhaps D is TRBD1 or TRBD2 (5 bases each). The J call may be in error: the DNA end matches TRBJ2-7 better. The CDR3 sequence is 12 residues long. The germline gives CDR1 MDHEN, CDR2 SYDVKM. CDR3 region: CASGPGPHEQYF. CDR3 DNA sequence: TGTGCCAGCGGGCCGGGACCCCACGAGCAGTACTTC.

DNA of the CDR3: TGTGCCAGCAGCTTGGTCGGCGGGGAGCAGTACTTC. Translated, it gives CASSLVGGEQYF. J is TRBJ2-5 and V is TRBV5-4; possible D gene TRBD2, 6 bases. Germline values: CDR1 SGHNT, CDR2 YYREEE (reference sequence). With 0 bases removed from V and 11 bases from J, the gap between germline ends came to 11 bases. The CDR3 has 12 amino acids.

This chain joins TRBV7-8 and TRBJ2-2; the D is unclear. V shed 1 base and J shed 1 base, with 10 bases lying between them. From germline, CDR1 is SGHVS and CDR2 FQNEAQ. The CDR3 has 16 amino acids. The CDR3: CASSLDQPGNTGELFF. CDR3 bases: TGTGCCAGCAGCTTAGATCAGCCTGGGAACACCGGGGAGCTGTTTTTT.

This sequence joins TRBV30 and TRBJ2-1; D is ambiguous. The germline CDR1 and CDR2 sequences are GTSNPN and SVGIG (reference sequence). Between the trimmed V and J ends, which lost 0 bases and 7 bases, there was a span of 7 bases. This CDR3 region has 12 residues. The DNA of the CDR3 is TGTGCCTGGAGTGTAGTTGGTAATGAGCAGTTCTTC. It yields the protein CAWSVVGNEQFF.

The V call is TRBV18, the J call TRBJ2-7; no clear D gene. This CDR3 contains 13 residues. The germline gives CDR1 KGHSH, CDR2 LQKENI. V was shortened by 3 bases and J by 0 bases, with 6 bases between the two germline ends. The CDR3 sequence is CASSPVGSYEQYF. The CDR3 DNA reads TGTGCCAGCTCACCGGTAGGCTCCTACGAGCAGTACTTC.

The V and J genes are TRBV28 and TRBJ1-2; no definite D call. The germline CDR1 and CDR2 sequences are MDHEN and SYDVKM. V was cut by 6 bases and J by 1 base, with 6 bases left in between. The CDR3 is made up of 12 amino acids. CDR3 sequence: CASRADNYGYTF. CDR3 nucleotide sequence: TGTGCCAGCAGAGCAGATAACTATGGCTACACCTTC.

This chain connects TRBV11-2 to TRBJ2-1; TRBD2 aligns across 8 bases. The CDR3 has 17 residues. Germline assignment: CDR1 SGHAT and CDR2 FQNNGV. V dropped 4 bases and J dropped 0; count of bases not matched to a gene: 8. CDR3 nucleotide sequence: TGTGCCAGCAGCTCAACAGTAGCGGGGAACTCCTACAATGAGCAGTTCTTC. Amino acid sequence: CASSSTVAGNSYNEQFF.